This record looks at one T cell receptor (beta chain) sequence and its context. The same CDR3 can be traced to other DNA sequences in this sample. This entry is derived from a study of blood T cell repertoires in COVID-19. Study details: PBMCs, B-cell-depleted T cells, or T cells were the source of the cDNA or gDNA that made up the material.

Germline loops: CDR1 SGDLS, CDR2 YYNGEE. With 2 bases clipped from V and 2 bases from J, the junction kept 5 bases outside the gene matches. The CDR3 is 16 amino acids. Sequencing was performed with immunoSEQ multiplex PCR; in TCRdb, only in-frame clones are kept and a portion is missing. The profile shows fewer than 150,000 clones, 84% of them singletons. Specimen: peripheral blood. This TCR was recovered from a human donor in a cohort sampled during active COVID-19. This chain links TRBV9 with TRBJ2-7; 12 bases line up with TRBD2. The CDR3 bases are TGTGCCAGCAGCGTCGATCCTAGCGGGGGGGCCTACGAGCAGTACTTC. This codes for CASSVDPSGGAYEQYF.